One and the same sample provided the 19 T cell receptor beta chains below, sequenced in a study of cytomegalovirus exposure and HLA in healthy donors. Vbeta (60) and Jbeta (13) primers were used in the PCR. The table came from immunoSEQ multiplex PCR; TCRdb's copy has only in-frame clones and leaves some out. The sample lists fewer than 130,000 clones; over 60% were seen once. Sequencing was done on a sample of PBMCs. These receptors all come from a woman in her fifties or sixties in good health and CMV-seropositive.

Turning to this clone: Germline is not matched at one junction end, which may reflect a read error. This chain connects TRBV6-1 to TRBJ1-2, with no clear D. The CDR3 extends over 12 amino acids. The germline CDR1 and CDR2 sequences are MNHNS and SASEGT. The CDR3 DNA reads TGTGCTAGCAACGAGAGCCCATATGGCTACACCTTC. Translating gives CASNESPYGYTF.

CDR3 coding DNA: TGTGCCAGCAGCCCAGGGACTAGCGTTCGGGCAGATACGCAGTATTTT. Translated: CASSPGTSVRADTQYF. This chain links TRBV6-6 with TRBJ2-3; TRBD2 matches at 10 bases. V trimming: 6 bases; J trimming: 4 bases; junction bases outside the gene matches: 10. The germline V gene has CDR1 MNHNY and CDR2 SVGAGI (reference sequence). There are 16 residues in the CDR3.

This clone was detected once. This rearrangement joins TRBV5-1 to TRBJ2-3, with 9 bases aligning to TRBD2. With 0 bases clipped from V and 0 bases from J, the junction kept 5 bases outside the gene matches. CDR3 length: 17 amino acids. Germline CDR1 is SGHRS and CDR2 is YFSETQ. The CDR3 DNA reads TGCGCCAGCAGCTTGGCCCTAGCGGGAAGTAGCACAGATACGCAGTATTTT. It codes for CASSLALAGSSTDTQYF.

This clone was observed a handful of times. The gene calls are TRBV2 and TRBJ1-2; D is perhaps TRBD1 (6 bases). This CDR3 contains 13 residues. Trimming removed 6 bases from V and 6 bases from J, with 14 bases in between. Germline values: CDR1 SNHLY, CDR2 FYNNEI. The CDR3 region has the DNA TGTGCCAGCAGGGTACGACAGGAAGATGGCTACACCTTC. Translating it yields CASRVRQEDGYTF.

This chain connects TRBV5-1 to TRBJ2-5; TRBD2 matches 7 bases. The trim removed 0 bases at V and 1 base at J, leaving 9 bases unmatched. The CDR3 loop spans 17 amino acids. Germline V gene sequence: CDR1 SGHRS, CDR2 YFSETQ. In DNA form, the CDR3 reads TGCGCCAGCAGCTTGGGGTATGGCGGGGGATCCCAAGAGACCCAGTACTTC. This gives the protein CASSLGYGGGSQETQYF.

The genes are TRBV19 and TRBJ1-2; 10 bases map to TRBD1. With 8 bases clipped from V and 4 bases from J, the junction kept 7 bases outside the gene matches. Germline CDR1 LNHDA, CDR2 SQIVND (reference sequence). CDR3 length: 14 amino acids. This chain's CDR3 is CASRGGDRGYGYTF. In DNA form, the CDR3 reads TGTGCCAGTCGCGGTGGGGACAGGGGCTATGGCTACACCTTC.

V usage is TRBV19 and J usage is TRBJ1-2; D gene uncertain. CDR1 LNHDA and CDR2 SQIVND come from the germline V gene (reference sequence). The CDR3 runs to 12 residues. The V and J ends lost 3 bases and 8 bases respectively, with 10 bases between them. The CDR3 loop reads CASSISGVGYTF. The DNA for the CDR3 is TGTGCCAGTAGTATCTCCGGGGTGGGCTACACCTTC.

The rearrangement uses TRBV27 and TRBJ1-2; TRBD1 matches 7 bases. CDR1 and CDR2 from the germline V gene are MNHEY and SMNVEV (reference sequence). CDR3 length: 11 residues. V gave up 6 bases and J gave up 11 bases; unmatched junction bases: 6. The CDR3 DNA sequence: TGTGCCAGCAGCCCAGGGGGAGTTTACACCTTC. Translating it yields CASSPGGVYTF.

This chain uses TRBV2 with TRBJ2-4; 13 positions agree with TRBD2. Looked up from germline, CDR1 is SNHLY and CDR2 is FYNNEI. J gave up 6 bases and V 6 bases, and 14 bases lay outside the gene matches. This CDR3 comprises 18 residues. The CDR3 here is CASSTPKGLAGVRNIQYF. CDR3 sequence (DNA): TGTGCCAGCAGCACCCCTAAAGGACTAGCGGGAGTAAGAAACATTCAGTACTTC.

This sequence joins TRBV6-1 and TRBJ2-1; 11 nucleotides agree with TRBD2. The CDR3 sequence is 15 residues long. Germline-derived CDR1 and CDR2 are MNHNS and SASEGT. Trimming at V came to 1 base and at J to 11 bases, leaving 7 bases not matched to a gene. CDR3 sequence (DNA): TGTGCCAGCAGTGAAGTGGCTAGCGGGAGGCCTAAGCAGTTCTTC. This gives the protein CASSEVASGRPKQFF.

The chain is built from TRBV4-1 and TRBJ2-7, with 9 nucleotides matching TRBD1. This CDR3 comprises 16 residues. Germline lookup yields CDR1 MGHRA and CDR2 YSYEKL. J was trimmed by 3 bases and V by 1 base; bases with no gene match: 7. In nucleotides, the CDR3 is TGCGCCAGCAGCCAAGGGGACAGGGTGTTAGTCTACGAGCAGTACTTC. Protein product: CASSQGDRVLVYEQYF.

The CDR3 DNA follows: TGCGCCAGCAGCCAACCCTCGTCCGTAGCGGGAGACTACAATGAGCAGTTCTTC. This sequence encodes CASSQPSSVAGDYNEQFF. V gene TRBV5-1 combines with J gene TRBJ2-1; 9 nucleotides align to TRBD2. Trimming removed 4 bases from V and 3 bases from J; junction bases left unmatched: 14. The CDR3 extends over 18 amino acids. Per the germline V gene, CDR1 is SGHRS and CDR2 is YFSETQ.

The chain links TRBV5-1 to TRBJ2-2, with 10 bases that match TRBD2. Per the germline V gene, CDR1 is SGHRS and CDR2 is YFSETQ. CDR3 length: 15 residues. V shed 2 bases, J shed 5 bases, and the junction held 3 bases outside the gene matches. The CDR3 coding sequence is TGCGCCAGCAGCTTAGGGACTAGCGAGACCGGGGAGCTGTTTTTT. It is translated as CASSLGTSETGELFF.

The V gene is TRBV6-5, the J gene TRBJ2-7; 10 nucleotides agree with TRBD1. Germline assignment: CDR1 MNHEY and CDR2 SVGAGI. This CDR3 is built from 14 residues. J was trimmed by 2 bases and V by 6 bases; bases with no gene match: 4. The CDR3 is CASSKTGGTYEQYF. CDR3 coding DNA: TGTGCCAGCAGCAAGACAGGGGGCACCTACGAGCAGTACTTC.

The chain employs TRBV30 and TRBJ1-1; TRBD1 is a possible D gene (5 bases). Trimming removed 3 bases from V and 4 bases from J, with 21 bases in between. Germline V gene lookup returns CDR1 GTSNPN and CDR2 SVGIG (reference sequence). The CDR3 covers 16 residues. CDR3 sequence (DNA): TGTGCCTGGAGCGCGGCCGGGACTGGGGGGGTCACTGAAGCTTTCTTT. Translated, it gives CAWSAAGTGGVTEAFF.

This rearrangement joins TRBV5-1 to TRBJ2-7, with a tentative D call TRBD1 (6 bases). CDR1 is SGHRS, CDR2 YFSETQ, per germline. CDR3 length equals 14 residues. V was shortened by 4 bases and J by 2 bases, with 13 bases between the two germline ends. The CDR3 reads CASSLQTGTYEQYF. The CDR3 DNA follows: TGCGCCAGCAGCCTCCAGACAGGTACCTACGAGCAGTACTTC.

This chain links TRBV5-6 with TRBJ1-3; D uncertain. Between the trimmed V and J ends, which lost 1 base and 0 bases, there was a span of 5 bases. The length of the CDR3 is 14 residues. Per the germline V gene, CDR1 is SGHDT and CDR2 is YYEEEE. This chain's CDR3 is CASSLMSSGNTIYF. CDR3 sequence (DNA): TGTGCCAGCAGCTTGATGAGCTCTGGAAACACCATATATTTT.

This clone occurred once. The rearrangement links TRBV28 to TRBJ1-2; D gene ambiguous. CDR1 is MDHEN, CDR2 SYDVKM, per germline. This CDR3 contains 15 residues. V lost 4 bases and J lost 4, with 16 bases in between. CDR3 bases: TGTGCCAGCAGTTCCTTGGTAGGAGTAGGCTATGGCTACACCTTC. This translates into CASSSLVGVGYGYTF.

The rearrangement uses TRBV7-9 and TRBJ1-6; 8 bases align to TRBD1. Trimming took 5 bases from V and 6 from J; bases not matched to a gene: 9. Germline V CDR1 and CDR2: SEHNR, FQNEAQ (reference sequence). The CDR3 sequence is 16 residues long. For the CDR3, the DNA is TGTGCCAGCAGCCCTTCAGGACAGGGTGGTAATTCACCCCTCCACTTT. Its translation: CASSPSGQGGNSPLHF.